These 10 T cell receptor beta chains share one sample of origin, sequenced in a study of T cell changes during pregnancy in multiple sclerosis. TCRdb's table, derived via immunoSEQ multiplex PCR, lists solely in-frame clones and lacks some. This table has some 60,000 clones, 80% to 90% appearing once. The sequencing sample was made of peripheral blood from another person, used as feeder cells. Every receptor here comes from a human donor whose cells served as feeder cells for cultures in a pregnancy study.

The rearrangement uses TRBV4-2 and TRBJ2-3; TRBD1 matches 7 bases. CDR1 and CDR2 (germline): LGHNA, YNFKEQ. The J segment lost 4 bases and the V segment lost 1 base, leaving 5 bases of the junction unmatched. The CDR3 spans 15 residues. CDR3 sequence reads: CASSQGQGGADTQYF. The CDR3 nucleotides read TGTGCCAGCAGCCAAGGACAGGGCGGCGCAGATACGCAGTATTTT.

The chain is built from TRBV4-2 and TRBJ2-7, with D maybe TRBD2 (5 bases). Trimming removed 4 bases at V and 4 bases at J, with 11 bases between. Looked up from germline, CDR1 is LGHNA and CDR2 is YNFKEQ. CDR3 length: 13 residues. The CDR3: CASSPREGYEQYF. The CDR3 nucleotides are TGTGCCAGCAGCCCTCGCGAGGGATACGAGCAGTACTTC.

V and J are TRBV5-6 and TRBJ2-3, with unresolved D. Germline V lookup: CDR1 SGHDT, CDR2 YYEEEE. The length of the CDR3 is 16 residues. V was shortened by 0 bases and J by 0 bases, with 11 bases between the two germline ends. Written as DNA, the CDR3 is TGTGCCAGCAGCTTGGCGGGCAGTACTAGCACAGATACGCAGTATTTT. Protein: CASSLAGSTSTDTQYF.

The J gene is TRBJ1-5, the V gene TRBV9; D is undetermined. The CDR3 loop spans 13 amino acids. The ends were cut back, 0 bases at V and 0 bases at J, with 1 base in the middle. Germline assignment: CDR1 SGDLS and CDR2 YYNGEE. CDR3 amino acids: CASSVGSNQPQHF. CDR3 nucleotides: TGTGCCAGCAGCGTAGGTAGCAATCAGCCCCAGCATTTT. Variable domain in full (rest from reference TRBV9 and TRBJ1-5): DSGVTQTPKHLITATGQRVTLRCSPRSGDLSVYWYQQSLDQGLQFLIQYYNGEERAKGNILERFSAQQFPDLHSELNLSSLELGDSALYFCASSVGSNQPQHFGDGTRLSIL.

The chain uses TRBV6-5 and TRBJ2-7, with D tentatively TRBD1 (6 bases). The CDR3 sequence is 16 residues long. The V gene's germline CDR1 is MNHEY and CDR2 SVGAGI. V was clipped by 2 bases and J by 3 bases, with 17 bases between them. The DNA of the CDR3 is TGTGCCAGCAGTTACGCTGGGACACCCGAGGGCTACGAGCAGTACTTC. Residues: CASSYAGTPEGYEQYF.

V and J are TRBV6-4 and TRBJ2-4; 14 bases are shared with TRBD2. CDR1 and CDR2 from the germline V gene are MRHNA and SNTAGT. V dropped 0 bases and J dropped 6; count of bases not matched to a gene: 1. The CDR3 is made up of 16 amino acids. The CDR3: CASSDSTSGGANIQYF. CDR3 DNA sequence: TGTGCCAGCAGTGACTCGACTAGCGGGGGGGCAAACATTCAGTACTTC.

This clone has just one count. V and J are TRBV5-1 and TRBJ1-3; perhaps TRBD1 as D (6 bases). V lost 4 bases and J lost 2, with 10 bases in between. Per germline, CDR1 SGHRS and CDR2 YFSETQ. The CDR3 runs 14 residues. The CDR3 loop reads CASSVGHAGNTIYF. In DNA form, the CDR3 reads TGCGCCAGCAGCGTGGGACACGCTGGAAACACCATATATTTT.

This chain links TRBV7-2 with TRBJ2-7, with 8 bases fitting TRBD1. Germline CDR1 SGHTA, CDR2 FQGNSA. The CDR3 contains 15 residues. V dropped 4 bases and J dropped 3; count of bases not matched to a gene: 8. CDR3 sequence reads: CASSYGAGGSYEQYF. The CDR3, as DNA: TGTGCCAGCAGCTACGGGGCAGGGGGCAGCTACGAGCAGTACTTC.

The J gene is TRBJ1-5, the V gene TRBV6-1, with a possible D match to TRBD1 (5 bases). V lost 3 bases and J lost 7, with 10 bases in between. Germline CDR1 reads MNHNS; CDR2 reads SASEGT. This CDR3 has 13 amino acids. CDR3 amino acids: CASSDQGGQPQHF. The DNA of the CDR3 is TGTGCCAGCAGTGATCAGGGCGGGCAGCCCCAGCATTTT.

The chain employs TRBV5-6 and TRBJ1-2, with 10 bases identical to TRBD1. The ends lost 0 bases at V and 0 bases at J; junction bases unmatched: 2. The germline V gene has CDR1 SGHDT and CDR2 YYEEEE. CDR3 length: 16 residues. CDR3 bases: TGTGCCAGCAGCTTGGGGACAGGGGGGTCTAACTATGGCTACACCTTC. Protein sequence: CASSLGTGGSNYGYTF.